This note documents a single T cell receptor beta chain sequence. Its antigen remains unknown. Before being chosen for sequencing, patients had shown CD8+CD57+ cell expansion by flow cytometry. Among the patients, all had severe acquired aplastic anemia. Investigators profiled TCR beta VDJ and CDR3 from genomic DNA template. TCRdb analysed the reads with MiXCR anew, one entry per CDR3 protein. The data contain approximately 170,000 distinct CDR3 sequences, 40% to 55% of them seen just once; the ten biggest clones take up 2.5% to 4%. The data were obtained in a study of CD8+CD57+ T cells in acquired aplastic anemia. Points from the study as a whole: Simpson's diversity of CD8+ cells was not significantly different in patients compared with controls. Overlap between patients and controls comprised roughly 30 CD8+ CDR3 sequences.

Sequenced: sorted CD4+, CD8+, or CD8+CD57+ T cells (not recorded which) from PBMCs. This sequence was found in a human donor with aplastic anemia.

As DNA, the CDR3 is TGTGCCAGCAGCTCCGGACAGGATAATTCACCCCTCCACTTT. This encodes CASSSGQDNSPLHF. The gene calls are TRBV7-9 and TRBJ1-6; 7 positions agree with TRBD1. Germline loops: CDR1 SEHNR, CDR2 FQNEAQ (reference sequence). Trimming removed 4 bases from V and 5 bases from J; junction bases left unmatched: 2. The CDR3 covers 14 residues. The full variable domain, its missing parts supplied by reference TRBV7-9 and TRBJ1-6, is DTGVSQNPRHKITKRGQNVTFRCDPISEHNRLYWYRQTLGQGPEFLTYFQNEAQLEKSRLLSDRFSAERPKGSFSTLEIQRTEQGDSAMYLCASSSGQDNSPLHFGNGTRLTVT.